This TCR beta chain was profiled in a study of shared clonotypes between healthy human individuals. V dropped 8 bases and J dropped 2; count of bases not matched to a gene: 1. The germline gives CDR1 MNHNS, CDR2 SASEGT. CDR3 size: 13 residues. Terminally differentiated effector memory CD45RA+ cells were excluded by CCR7 positive selection of CD45RO-negative cells. Caucasian adults living in Nashville, Tennessee, provided all samples. The protocol was immunoSEQ multiplex PCR, while the TCRdb copy is restricted to in-frame clones and leaves out a portion. In the table there are approximately 2,200,000 clones, 93% of which are singletons.

The sequencing input was naive CD8+ T cells from PBMCs. The clonotype originates from a man aged 18 to 35 in good health. Some clones in this sample may be carry-over from other donors' samples. The genes are TRBV6-1 and TRBJ2-1, with TRBD2 matching over 9 bases. Written as DNA, the CDR3 is TGTGCCAGCCCTAGCGGGGCCTACAATGAGCAGTTCTTC. The encoded protein is CASPSGAYNEQFF.